A selection of T cell receptor beta chains follows, all from one sample in a study of blood T cell repertoires in COVID-19. Using immunoSEQ multiplex PCR, the repertoire was profiled, and TCRdb retains in-frame clones only, with some absent. Of around 310,000 clones listed, approximately 90% were seen once; the top ten hold around an eighth. The sequenced sample consisted of peripheral blood. These receptors all come from a woman aged 60-75 years with acute or convalescent COVID-19. The CDR3 runs from the conserved cysteine through the conserved F or W. D genes are given only for firm matches.

TRBJ2-3 | 16 | TRBV2 | TRBD1 | CASSQGDRGRTDTQYF
TRBJ2-1 | 15 | TRBV19 | TRBD2 | CASSPSGSSRGEQFF
TRBJ1-1 | 10 | TRBV20-1 | . | CQESDTEAFF
TRBJ2-5 | 14 | TRBV7-3 | . | CASSLGTREETQYF
TRBJ2-7 | 14 | TRBV5-5 | TRBD1 | CASSTGQGTYEQYF
TRBJ2-6 | 15 | TRBV28 | . | CASSFPGTGANVLTF
TRBJ1-2 | 17 | TRBV30 | . | CAWSVLVRELQTDGYTF
TRBJ2-2 | 14 | TRBV9 | . | CASSPRDGTGELFF
TRBJ1-5 | 19 | TRBV19 | TRBD1 | CASSIKAGFGQESNQPQHF
TRBJ2-1 | 15 | TRBV28 | TRBD2 | CASSHLAGAPNEQFF
TRBJ1-1 | 15 | TRBV4-2 | . | CASSQEWAVDTEAFF
TRBJ2-2 | 19 | TRBV3-1/TRBV3-2 | TRBD1 | CASSQEGRGTGANTGELFF
TRBJ2-5 | 15 | TRBV5-6 | . | CASSSNPGYHGDQYF
TRBJ1-2 | 14 | TRBV3-1/TRBV3-2 | . | CASSPELRLDGYTF
TRBJ1-2 | 15 | TRBV28 | . | CASRLRGRGSYGYTF
TRBJ2-1 | 19 | TRBV11-2 | TRBD2 | CASSLGVGSGGVSYNEQFF
TRBJ1-2 | 14 | TRBV2 | . | CASRYITGLSGYTF
TRBJ2-1 | 18 | TRBV24-1 | TRBD1 | CATSDFSGKTGPGDEQFF
TRBJ2-7 | 15 | TRBV2 | . | CASRKTGDYYYEQYF
TRBJ1-1 | 14 | TRBV29-1 | TRBD1 | CSVGGGLRNTEAFF
TRBJ1-6 | 16 | TRBV28 | TRBD1 | CASSKRAGTGNLPLHF
TRBJ1-1 | 14 | TRBV5-1 | TRBD1 | CASSLEDRATEAFF
TRBJ1-3 | 16 | TRBV3-1/TRBV3-2 | TRBD1 | CASSQVGQVAGNTIYF
TRBJ1-2 | 14 | TRBV24-1 | . | CATSDLGQPYGYTF
TRBJ2-5 | 16 | TRBV4-3 | . | CASSQDSKAGSGAQYF
TRBJ2-5 | 14 | TRBV19 | TRBD2 | CASSGLAESETQYF
TRBJ2-5 | 15 | TRBV9 | TRBD1 | CASSPGTGPQETQYF
TRBJ1-6 | 15 | TRBV9 | . | CASSNPGFGGSPLHF
TRBJ2-7 | 14 | TRBV11-3 | TRBD2 | CASSYRGGSYEQYF
TRBJ2-2 | 12 | TRBV15 | TRBD2 | CATGGGRGELFF
TRBJ2-2 | 13 | TRBV6-5 | . | CASSQINTGELFF
TRBJ1-5 | 14 | TRBV18 | TRBD1 | CASSPQDRSFSQHF
TRBJ2-5 | 15 | TRBV4-3 | TRBD2 | CASSPQGLDQETQYF
TRBJ1-2 | 14 | TRBV5-1 | . | CASSSGQPTYGYTF
TRBJ1-3 | 14 | TRBV5-6 | . | CASSLGSGGNTIYF
TRBJ2-3 | 16 | TRBV6-2/TRBV6-3 | . | CASSFFALGGTDTQYF
TRBJ1-2 | 16 | TRBV3-1/TRBV3-2 | TRBD1 | CASSHTSGGLSYGYTF
TRBJ1-1 | 14 | TRBV5-1 | . | CASSPRQLNTEAFF
TRBJ2-3 | 15 | TRBV7-9 | TRBD2 | CASSFLAGSTDTQYF
TRBJ2-5 | 15 | TRBV28 | . | CASSSAGTPQETQYF
TRBJ1-2 | 13 | TRBV5-1 | . | CASSLRQDYGYTF
TRBJ1-6 | 15 | TRBV9 | . | CASSGGGHSNSPLHF
TRBJ1-1 | 14 | TRBV7-3 | . | CASSFAPGNTEAFF
TRBJ2-7 | 19 | TRBV7-2 | . | CASSFGGAIAASRRGEQYF
TRBJ2-2 | 13 | TRBV2 | . | CASTLALAGELFF
TRBJ2-5 | 13 | TRBV7-2 | TRBD2 | CASSSAGRETQYF